A single sample is the source of the 22 T cell receptor beta chains below, sequenced in a study of control samples from healthy donors and cancer patients. Measured with immunoSEQ multiplex PCR; TCRdb has only the in-frame clones, and not every one. Of over 150,000 clones listed, just under 95% are singletons. Sequenced: blood. The source is a man in his forties or fifties in good health.

The J gene is TRBJ1-1, the V gene TRBV27, with 9 bases that match TRBD1. Germline trimming cut 6 bases from V and 2 bases from J; bases unmatched to any gene: 7. Germline V gene data show CDR1 as MNHEY and CDR2 as SMNVEV (reference sequence). The CDR3 runs to 15 residues. The DNA for the CDR3 is TGTGCCAGCAGGAAACACAGGGGGCTCAACACTGAAGCTTTCTTT. This sequence encodes CASRKHRGLNTEAFF.

The J gene is TRBJ1-1, the V gene TRBV7-8; 8 bases align to TRBD1. Germline lookup yields CDR1 SGHVS and CDR2 FQNEAQ. The ends lost 5 bases at V and 4 bases at J; junction bases unmatched: 6. This CDR3 comprises 14 residues. CDR3 DNA sequence: TGTGCCAGCAGCCTCCGGGACAGGCGCACTGAAGCTTTCTTT. It yields the protein CASSLRDRRTEAFF.

The V gene is TRBV27, the J gene TRBJ1-1; D remains unclear. Trimming took off 2 bases at V and 2 bases at J, with 12 bases between the two ends. The CDR3 length is 15 residues. Germline V lookup: CDR1 MNHEY, CDR2 SMNVEV (reference sequence). CDR3 sequence reads: CASSLGATTNTEAFF. The CDR3 bases are TGTGCCAGCAGTTTAGGCGCGACAACCAACACTGAAGCTTTCTTT.

The gene calls are TRBV7-9 and TRBJ1-2; a weak D match, TRBD1 (5 bases). The V and J ends lost 3 bases and 2 bases respectively, with 10 bases between them. The germline gives CDR1 SEHNR, CDR2 FQNEAQ (reference sequence). The CDR3 sequence is 14 residues long. CDR3 sequence: CASSFGRVNYGYTF. For the CDR3, the DNA is TGTGCCAGCAGCTTTGGCAGGGTAAACTATGGCTACACCTTC.

In its sample, this clone was seen a few times. V and J are TRBV28 and TRBJ1-1, with D unclear. The CDR3 is 13 residues long. Germline V gene sequence: CDR1 MDHEN, CDR2 SYDVKM. The V end lost 1 base, the J end lost 11 bases, and 14 bases lay between the germline ends. CDR3 loop: CASSLYTGRDAFF. DNA of the CDR3: TGTGCCAGCAGTTTATACACTGGTAGGGATGCTTTCTTT.

The V call is TRBV21-1, the J call TRBJ1-4. TRBV21-1 is assigned pseudogene status. This CDR3 has 11 amino acids. The CDR3 is CASSKVKELFF. In nucleotides, the CDR3 is TGTGCCAGCAGCAAAGTAAAGGAACTGTTTTTT.

The chain is built from TRBV12-3 or TRBV12-4 and TRBJ1-1; D gene uncertain. Trimming cost V 5 bases and J 11 bases, with 15 bases left between them. There are 12 residues in the CDR3. This CDR3 reads CASSPAGTKAFF. The CDR3, as DNA: TGTGCCAGCAGTCCCGCCGGTACTAAGGCTTTCTTT.

V is TRBV7-3 and J is TRBJ2-3; the D is unclear. Germline V CDR1 and CDR2: SGHTA, FQGTGA. The length of the CDR3 is 14 residues. The V end lost 5 bases, the J end lost 3 bases, and 12 bases lay between the germline ends. The CDR3 is CASSPYASTDTQYF. The CDR3 nucleotides are TGTGCCAGCAGCCCCTATGCTAGTACAGATACGCAGTATTTT.

CDR3 sequence reads: CASSYSSGGVNNEQFF. CDR3 sequence (DNA): TGTGCCAGCAGTTACTCGAGTGGAGGCGTAAACAATGAGCAGTTCTTC. J is TRBJ2-1 and V is TRBV6-2 or TRBV6-3; D perhaps matches TRBD2 (5 bases). This CDR3 has 16 residues. Germline V gene sequence: CDR1 MNHEY, CDR2 SVGEGT. Trimming left V 0 bases short and J 5 bases short, with 14 bases between.

Only one count was recorded for this clone. This rearrangement joins TRBV5-1 to TRBJ2-2; D is ambiguous. V was cut by 4 bases and J by 0 bases, with 10 bases left in between. The CDR3 loop spans 15 amino acids. Germline CDR1 is SGHRS and CDR2 is YFSETQ. The CDR3 sequence: CASSALGPNTGELFF. The CDR3 DNA is TGCGCCAGCAGCGCACTCGGTCCGAACACCGGGGAGCTGTTTTTT. Complete variable domain (other parts from reference TRBV5-1 and TRBJ2-2): KAGVTQTPRYLIKTRGQQVTLSCSPISGHRSVSWYQQTPGQGLQFLFEYFSETQRNKGNFPGRFSGRQFSNSRSEMNVSTLELGDSALYLCASSALGPNTGELFFGEGSRLTVL.

The rearrangement joins TRBV30 to TRBJ1-6; TRBD1 matches 9 bases. Trimming at V came to 3 bases and at J to 9 bases, leaving 6 bases not matched to a gene. The CDR3 has 14 amino acids. Per the germline V gene, CDR1 is GTSNPN and CDR2 is SVGIG (reference sequence). The chain's CDR3 is CAWRGGTGTSPLHF. CDR3 sequence (DNA): TGTGCCTGGAGGGGGGGGACAGGGACTTCACCCCTCCACTTT.

This rearrangement joins TRBV14 to TRBJ1-3; D unresolved. This CDR3 spans 14 amino acids. Germline V gene data show CDR1 as SGHDN and CDR2 as FVKESK. Trimming took off 4 bases at V and 0 bases at J, with 7 bases between the two ends. CDR3 nucleotide sequence: TGTGCCAGCAGCCCCTCGGCCTCTGGAAACACCATATATTTT. It is translated as CASSPSASGNTIYF. Variable domain in full (rest from reference TRBV14 and TRBJ1-3): EAGVTQFPSHSVIEKGQTVTLRCDPISGHDNLYWYRRVMGKEIKFLLHFVKESKQDESGMPNNRFLAERTGGTYSTLKVQPAELEDSGVYFCASSPSASGNTIYFGEGSWLTVV.

V usage is TRBV7-9 and J usage is TRBJ1-2; a possible D gene is TRBD1 (5 bases). The CDR3 totals 14 residues. Trimming removed 5 bases at V and 1 base at J, with 11 bases between. Germline V lookup: CDR1 SEHNR, CDR2 FQNEAQ (reference sequence). This CDR3 reads CASSIETDNYGYTF. In DNA form, the CDR3 reads TGTGCCAGCAGCATAGAGACAGATAACTATGGCTACACCTTC.

This clone was counted once. The sample contains more than one DNA sequence encoding this CDR3. V and J are TRBV7-9 and TRBJ2-3; 12 nucleotides align to TRBD2. The CDR3 covers 16 residues. Germline CDR1 is SEHNR and CDR2 is FQNEAQ (reference sequence). V shed 5 bases, J shed 5 bases, and the junction held 8 bases outside the gene matches. The CDR3 reads CASSPALAGGIDTQYF. The CDR3 region has the DNA TGTGCCAGCAGCCCGGCACTAGCGGGGGGAATAGATACGCAGTATTTT.

The V gene is TRBV5-1, the J gene TRBJ1-2; 8 positions agree with TRBD1. V was pared by 3 bases and J by 6 bases, with 7 bases of the junction left unmatched. Germline CDR1 SGHRS, CDR2 YFSETQ. The CDR3 totals 14 residues. The chain's CDR3 is CASSSTGAGNGYTF. DNA of the CDR3: TGCGCCAGCAGCTCGACAGGGGCGGGAAATGGCTACACCTTC.

The chain uses TRBV7-3 and TRBJ2-2; the match to TRBD1 covers 9 bases. CDR1 is SGHTA and CDR2 is FQGTGA in the germline V gene. The CDR3 loop spans 15 amino acids. With V trimmed by 3 bases and J by 5 bases, 4 bases remained unmatched. The CDR3 region is CASSFTGGATGELFF. The CDR3 coding sequence is TGTGCCAGCAGCTTTACAGGGGGCGCAACCGGGGAGCTGTTTTTT.

In the case of this clone: Other nucleotide sequences in the sample specify the same CDR3. The rearrangement links TRBV19 to TRBJ1-4; D not resolved. The CDR3 loop spans 11 amino acids. The V gene's germline CDR1 is LNHDA and CDR2 SQIVND (reference sequence). V gave up 3 bases and J gave up 10 bases, with 6 bases separating them. Here the CDR3 reads CASSIERKLFF. DNA for the CDR3: TGTGCCAGTAGTATCGAACGAAAACTGTTTTTT.

In its sample, this clone was seen once. Other DNA sequences in this sample translate to the same CDR3. This chain joins TRBV27 and TRBJ2-3; 11 nucleotides match TRBD1. Germline V CDR1 and CDR2: MNHEY, SMNVEV (reference sequence). The CDR3 consists of 14 residues. Trimming at V came to 5 bases and at J to 4 bases, leaving 2 bases not matched to a gene. This CDR3 is CASSLGQGADTQYF. The CDR3 DNA is TGTGCCAGCAGTCTGGGACAGGGGGCAGATACGCAGTATTTT.

The rearrangement uses TRBV12-3 or TRBV12-4 and TRBJ1-5, with D hard to call. CDR3 length: 13 residues. Trimming removed 3 bases at V and 7 bases at J, with 10 bases between. CDR3 region: CASSFNGKQPQHF. CDR3 nucleotides: TGTGCCAGCAGTTTTAACGGTAAACAGCCCCAGCATTTT.

The rearrangement uses TRBV6-1 and TRBJ1-2, with D unclear. CDR1 and CDR2 from the germline V gene are MNHNS and SASEGT. Trimming removed 0 bases from V and 0 bases from J, with 2 bases in between. The CDR3 spans 13 residues. CDR3 protein: CASSEAANYGYTF. CDR3 bases: TGTGCCAGCAGTGAAGCCGCTAACTATGGCTACACCTTC.

The V gene is TRBV9, the J gene TRBJ2-7, with D tentatively TRBD1 (7 bases). The CDR3 consists of 15 residues. CDR1 is SGDLS and CDR2 is YYNGEE in the germline V gene. V was shortened by 5 bases and J by 0 bases, with 15 bases between the two germline ends. Written as DNA, the CDR3 is TGTGCCAGCAGTGCGGAGGGGACAGTCTCCTACGAGCAGTACTTC. Residues: CASSAEGTVSYEQYF.

CDR3 sequence (DNA): TGTGCCAGCTCACACGGACAGGCCGGGGAGACCCAGTACTTC. Translated: CASSHGQAGETQYF. The chain combines TRBV18 with TRBJ2-5; 7 nucleotides line up with TRBD1. The CDR3 loop spans 14 amino acids. Trimming removed 4 bases from V and 5 bases from J; junction bases left unmatched: 7. Per the germline V gene, CDR1 is KGHSH and CDR2 is LQKENI.